The 22 T cell receptor beta chains below were found in one sample sequenced in a study of blood T cell repertoires in COVID-19. Clones were sequenced by immunoSEQ multiplex PCR, and TCRdb holds only the in-frame ones, with some missing. The sample has roughly 140,000 clones; approximately 88% are singletons. Material: PBMCs or T cells enriched from blood (not recorded which). The receptors originated from a woman aged 25 to 45 with acute COVID-19.

This clone was seen only a few times. The V call is TRBV28, the J call TRBJ2-3, with TRBD2 identical over 7 bases. V gave up 8 bases and J gave up 2 bases; unmatched junction bases: 16. There are 17 residues in the CDR3. CDR1 MDHEN and CDR2 SYDVKM come from the germline V gene. CDR3: CASGSSLSLADTDTQYF. The CDR3 DNA reads as TGTGCCAGCGGTTCCAGTTTGTCGCTAGCGGACACAGATACGCAGTATTTT.

V is TRBV27 and J is TRBJ2-1, with 10 bases aligning to TRBD2. V lost 3 bases and J lost 3; bases outside the gene matches: 11. There are 18 residues in the CDR3. CDR1 MNHEY and CDR2 SMNVEV come from the germline V gene (reference sequence). The CDR3, as DNA: TGTGCCAGCAGTTTTGGCCTAGCGGGAGATGGTATCTACAATGAGCAGTTCTTC. This translates into CASSFGLAGDGIYNEQFF.

This chain uses TRBV9 with TRBJ1-2; 7 nucleotides line up with TRBD1. V was clipped by 6 bases and J by 4 bases; unmatched bases: 15. Germline CDR1 SGDLS, CDR2 YYNGEE. The CDR3 spans 16 residues. The DNA for the CDR3 is TGTGCCAGCACCGAGGGGGCTCCGGGATTTGGCTATGGCTACACCTTC. It translates to CASTEGAPGFGYGYTF. The whole variable domain, filled in from reference TRBV9 and TRBJ1-2, reads DSGVTQTPKHLITATGQRVTLRCSPRSGDLSVYWYQQSLDQGLQFLIQYYNGEERAKGNILERFSAQQFPDLHSELNLSSLELGDSALYFCASTEGAPGFGYGYTFGSGTRLTVV.

The rearrangement uses TRBV27 and TRBJ2-1, with TRBD1 matching 7 bases. The CDR3 consists of 13 residues. Unmatched junction bases numbered 12, after V lost 11 bases and J lost 8 bases. Germline V gene sequence: CDR1 MNHEY, CDR2 SMNVEV (reference sequence). The CDR3 nucleotides read TGTGCCGCCCCGGAAGACAGGGCCGATGAGCAGTTCTTC. Residues: CAAPEDRADEQFF.

The rearrangement joins TRBV4-3 to TRBJ2-1; unclear D gene. The V end lost 0 bases, the J end lost 7 bases, and 10 bases lay between the germline ends. CDR3 length equals 14 residues. CDR1 and CDR2 from the germline V gene are LGHNA and YSLEER. CDR3 sequence (DNA): TGCGCCAGCAGCCAAGATATCCGCGTGAATGAGCAGTTCTTC. It yields the protein CASSQDIRVNEQFF.

The chain uses TRBV30 and TRBJ2-7; perhaps TRBD2 as D (5 bases). Germline CDR1 GTSNPN, CDR2 SVGIG (reference sequence). V was cut by 7 bases and J by 4 bases, with 11 bases left in between. The CDR3 runs to 11 residues. CDR3 bases: TGTGCCTTTGGACTCCTATACGAGCAGTACTTC. It translates to CAFGLLYEQYF.

The chain couples TRBV28 to TRBJ1-5; the D is unclear. CDR1 is MDHEN and CDR2 is SYDVKM in the germline V gene. V was shortened by 1 base and J by 5 bases, with 15 bases between the two germline ends. The CDR3 runs 16 residues. The CDR3 here is CASSLYGEGIYQPQHF. DNA of the CDR3: TGTGCCAGCAGTTTATATGGGGAGGGCATTTATCAGCCCCAGCATTTT. The complete variable domain, with remaining parts taken from reference TRBV28 and TRBJ1-5, reads DVKVTQSSRYLVKRTGEKVFLECVQDMDHENMFWYRQDPGLGLRLIYFSYDVKMKEKGDIPEGYSVSREKKERFSLILESASTNQTSMYLCASSLYGEGIYQPQHFGDGTRLSIL.

The chain carries TRBV4-2 and TRBJ1-1; perhaps TRBD1 as D (5 bases). CDR3 length equals 19 residues. The ends were cut back, 0 bases at V and 0 bases at J, with 20 bases in the middle. The germline V gene has CDR1 LGHNA and CDR2 YNFKEQ. CDR3 coding DNA: TGTGCCAGCAGCCAAGATTCCGCAGGGTTAGTTTCGGTGAACACTGAAGCTTTCTTT. Amino acids: CASSQDSAGLVSVNTEAFF.

The rearrangement joins TRBV30 to TRBJ2-7; D perhaps matches TRBD2 (7 bases). The CDR3 contains 16 residues. Per the germline V gene, CDR1 is GTSNPN and CDR2 is SVGIG (reference sequence). V was clipped by 1 base and J by 0 bases, with 16 bases between them. The CDR3 coding sequence is TGTGCCTGGAGTGGGGGTCGGGGGGCCGTCTCCTACGAGCAGTACTTC. It translates to CAWSGGRGAVSYEQYF.

V is TRBV29-1 and J is TRBJ2-1; TRBD2 matches 12 bases. CDR3 length equals 13 residues. Germline loops: CDR1 SQVTM, CDR2 ANQGSEA. The V and J ends lost 7 bases and 5 bases, in that order; junction bases with no gene match: 3. The CDR3 DNA reads as TGCAGCGGTCGACTAGCGGGAGACAATGAGCAGTTCTTC. This translates into CSGRLAGDNEQFF.

This clone was detected only once. The V and J genes are TRBV6-6 and TRBJ2-7; D ambiguous. CDR1 and CDR2 (germline): MNHNY, SVGAGI (reference sequence). V was cut by 8 bases and J by 0 bases, with 11 bases left in between. The CDR3 spans 13 residues. The CDR3 DNA is TGTGCCAGCCTTGGAGTAAGCTCCTACGAGCAGTACTTC. Protein product: CASLGVSSYEQYF.

The chain links TRBV4-2 to TRBJ2-5; 8 nucleotides line up with TRBD2. The V gene's germline CDR1 is LGHNA and CDR2 YNFKEQ. This CDR3 is built from 15 residues. Trimming at V came to 0 bases and at J to 5 bases, leaving 5 bases not matched to a gene. As DNA, the CDR3 is TGTGCCAGCAGCCAAGAGCGGGGGGCGCGGGAGACCCAGTACTTC. The encoded protein is CASSQERGARETQYF.

The chain links TRBV5-1 to TRBJ2-5, with D uncertain. Trimming cost V 7 bases and J 2 bases, with 15 bases left between them. Germline assignment: CDR1 SGHRS and CDR2 YFSETQ. This CDR3 comprises 14 residues. The CDR3 sequence is CASGRGEGQETQYF. The DNA of the CDR3 is TGCGCCAGCGGCCGAGGAGAAGGACAAGAGACCCAGTACTTC.

This clone was observed a handful of times. The rearrangement joins TRBV27 to TRBJ2-1, with D tentatively TRBD2 (6 bases). Germline-derived CDR1 and CDR2 are MNHEY and SMNVEV (reference sequence). CDR3 length equals 15 residues. V lost 6 bases and J lost 0, with 12 bases in between. CDR3 amino acids: CASSDLGGSYNEQFF. The CDR3 nucleotides are TGTGCCAGCAGCGACCTGGGGGGCTCCTACAATGAGCAGTTCTTC.

This clone was found once. The chain has TRBV27 and TRBJ1-2, with 8 nucleotides matching TRBD1. Germline V gene sequence: CDR1 MNHEY, CDR2 SMNVEV (reference sequence). The CDR3 totals 15 residues. V shed 9 bases, J shed 8 bases, and the junction held 17 bases outside the gene matches. The CDR3 loop reads CASKPGTGGGSGYTF. The DNA for the CDR3 is TGTGCCAGTAAGCCCGGGACAGGAGGGGGATCAGGCTACACCTTC.

The J gene is TRBJ2-7, the V gene TRBV5-4, with D possibly matching TRBD1 (6 bases). The germline CDR1 and CDR2 sequences are SGHNT and YYREEE (reference sequence). Trimming stripped 4 bases from V and 5 bases from J, with 13 bases between. This CDR3 has 13 amino acids. The CDR3 sequence: CASSGLQGHEQYF. The CDR3 bases are TGTGCCAGCAGCGGGCTACAGGGCCACGAGCAGTACTTC.

This chain joins TRBV3-1 (or the pseudogene TRBV3-2) and TRBJ2-1; 7 positions agree with TRBD1. Germline CDR1 LGHDT, CDR2 YNNKEL (reference sequence). The CDR3 has 14 amino acids. V gave up 6 bases and J gave up 8 bases; unmatched junction bases: 10. The CDR3: CASSLRDREHEQFF. As DNA, the CDR3 is TGTGCCAGCAGTCTACGTGACAGGGAGCATGAGCAGTTCTTC.

This clone was recorded a few times. V usage is TRBV7-9 and J usage is TRBJ1-2; D remains unclear. The V gene lost 5 bases and the J gene lost 0 bases, with 10 bases spanning the gap. Germline CDR1 SEHNR, CDR2 FQNEAQ (reference sequence). This CDR3 has 14 residues. The CDR3: CASSQTEANYGYTF. The CDR3 DNA follows: TGTGCCAGCAGCCAGACTGAAGCTAACTATGGCTACACCTTC.

This chain links TRBV10-3 with TRBJ1-2; the match to TRBD1 covers 7 bases. The CDR3 consists of 14 residues. Germline CDR1 ENHRY, CDR2 SYGVKD. The junction had 9 bases not matched to a gene; V was cut back by 5 bases and J by 6 bases. The CDR3 is CAISNRGSEDGYTF. DNA of the CDR3: TGTGCCATCAGTAACAGGGGATCGGAGGATGGCTACACCTTC.

The chain is built from TRBV2 and TRBJ1-6, with D tentatively TRBD1 (5 bases). CDR3 length: 15 residues. Germline values: CDR1 SNHLY, CDR2 FYNNEI. V gave up 6 bases and J gave up 3 bases, with 12 bases separating them. The CDR3 DNA reads as TGTGCCAGCAGCGCTGACAGCATCTATAATTCACCCCTCCACTTT. Translated: CASSADSIYNSPLHF.

The J gene is TRBJ2-7, the V gene TRBV28; 7 nucleotides agree with TRBD1. The germline CDR1 and CDR2 sequences are MDHEN and SYDVKM. The junction had 7 bases not matched to a gene; V was cut back by 4 bases and J by 7 bases. CDR3 size: 13 residues. The CDR3 region is CASSSTGSGEQYF. The CDR3 coding sequence is TGTGCCAGCAGTTCGACAGGGTCGGGGGAGCAGTACTTC. Based on the CDR3 plus reference TRBV28 and TRBJ2-7, the full variable domain is DVKVTQSSRYLVKRTGEKVFLECVQDMDHENMFWYRQDPGLGLRLIYFSYDVKMKEKGDIPEGYSVSREKKERFSLILESASTNQTSMYLCASSSTGSGEQYFGPGTRLTVT.

This clone was recorded once. The gene calls are TRBV6-5 and TRBJ2-1; 7 nucleotides agree with TRBD1. The CDR3 is made up of 15 amino acids. Germline-derived CDR1 and CDR2 are MNHEY and SVGAGI. Trimming at V came to 10 bases and at J to 0 bases, leaving 9 bases not matched to a gene. CDR3 sequence: CAISRTGSSYNEQFF. CDR3 bases: TGTGCCATTTCACGGACAGGCAGCTCCTACAATGAGCAGTTCTTC.